These T cell receptor beta chains were read from a single sample in a study of spatial heterogeneity in lung cancer. TCRdb fed the 5' RACE reads into MiXCR, producing one record per CDR3 protein. The profile covers roughly 99,000 distinct CDR3 sequences, with approximately 19% appearing a single time and 21% taken by the ten largest. The input for sequencing was PBMCs, taken at follow-up. The receptor source for this set is a male donor with early-stage non-small cell lung cancer. Both conserved end residues are part of each CDR3. A D gene is named only where the DNA matches it firmly.

V gene: TRBV6-1
D gene: TRBD2
J gene: TRBJ2-1
CDR3 protein: CASSVDLAGVGNEQFF

V gene: TRBV10-1
D gene: NA
J gene: TRBJ1-1
CDR3 protein: CAGSGTCTEAFF

V gene: TRBV19
D gene: NA
J gene: TRBJ2-2
CDR3 protein: CASRTIENTGELFF

V gene: TRBV7-8
D gene: NA
J gene: TRBJ1-2
CDR3 protein: CASSSTIGSLNYGYTF

V gene: TRBV6-1
D gene: NA
J gene: TRBJ1-1
CDR3 protein: CASSEAFGVVAEAFF

V gene: TRBV20-1
D gene: TRBD2
J gene: TRBJ2-5
CDR3 protein: CSASRTSGQETQYF

V gene: TRBV12-3/TRBV12-4
D gene: NA
J gene: TRBJ1-1
CDR3 protein: CASSLKVNTEAFF

V gene: TRBV5-5
D gene: NA
J gene: TRBJ2-2
CDR3 protein: CASSLVLYLNTNTGELFF

V gene: TRBV3-1
D gene: NA
J gene: TRBJ1-1
CDR3 protein: CASSLMGTEAFF

V gene: TRBV21-1
D gene: NA
J gene: TRBJ2-7
CDR3 protein: CASSKISPGVGDYYEQYF